This passage covers 12 T cell receptor beta chains from one sample sequenced in a study of CD8 T cells in Susac syndrome. RNA was extracted with the RNeasy kit, and a quantity of roughly 0.45 to 1 ug was reverse transcribed using random hexamers. One entry per CDR3 protein results from TCRdb running MiXCR on the immunoSEQ multiplex PCR reads. The table shows around 99,000 distinct CDR3 sequences, with around 97% occurring only once. The sample taken for sequencing was CD4+ T cells from PBMCs. The receptor source for this set is a human donor in good health.

The J gene is TRBJ2-5, the V gene TRBV15, with D unresolved. CDR1 and CDR2 (germline): LNHNV, YYDKDF (reference sequence). CDR3 length equals 15 residues. V lost 11 bases to trimming and J lost 2 bases, with 21 bases between them. The CDR3 here is CASCPGGKGQETQYF. CDR3 in DNA: TGTGCCTCGTGCCCGGGCGGTAAAGGGCAAGAGACCCAGTACTTC.

This rearrangement joins TRBV29-1 to TRBJ2-1, with 8 bases fitting TRBD2. The CDR3 sequence is 15 residues long. The J segment lost 0 bases and the V segment lost 6 bases, leaving 7 bases of the junction unmatched. CDR1 and CDR2 from the germline V gene are SQVTM and ANQGSEA. The CDR3 sequence: CSVAGGPSSYNEQFF. The CDR3 nucleotides are TGCAGCGTCGCGGGGGGCCCGAGCTCCTACAATGAGCAGTTCTTC.

The chain employs TRBV27 and TRBJ2-4; no definite D call. Germline V CDR1 and CDR2: MNHEY, SMNVEV (reference sequence). Deletions cut 2 bases from V and 1 base from J, with 6 bases between. CDR3 length: 14 residues. The CDR3 DNA follows: TGTGCCAGCAGTTTAGGTGGGGCCAAAAACATTCAGTACTTC. As protein: CASSLGGAKNIQYF.

The chain carries TRBV5-4 and TRBJ2-5; 10 bases are shared with TRBD1. Trimming took 5 bases from V and 4 from J; bases not matched to a gene: 5. Germline CDR1 and CDR2: SGHNT and YYREEE (reference sequence). The CDR3 spans 14 residues. CDR3 sequence reads: CASRYGQGGETQYF. In DNA form, the CDR3 reads TGTGCCAGCAGATACGGACAGGGGGGAGAGACCCAGTACTTC.

This sequence joins TRBV9 and TRBJ1-2, with D hard to call. This CDR3 is built from 13 residues. Germline CDR1 and CDR2: SGDLS and YYNGEE. Deletions cut 0 bases from V and 2 bases from J, with 5 bases between. Here the CDR3 reads CASSVAGNYGYTF. CDR3 sequence (DNA): TGTGCCAGCAGCGTAGCAGGAAACTATGGCTACACCTTC.

This clonotype was recorded once. This chain connects TRBV29-1 to TRBJ2-1; D remains unclear. The germline V and J ends were trimmed by 3 bases and 3 bases, with 9 bases remaining between them. The CDR3 spans 13 residues. CDR1 SQVTM and CDR2 ANQGSEA come from the germline V gene. The CDR3 sequence is CSVEGNHYNEQFF. In DNA form, the CDR3 reads TGCAGCGTTGAGGGGAACCACTACAATGAGCAGTTCTTC.

This chain links TRBV27 with TRBJ2-7; the D call may be TRBD1 or TRBD2 (5 bases each). Germline CDR1 and CDR2: MNHEY and SMNVEV (reference sequence). This CDR3 region has 15 residues. V dropped 3 bases and J dropped 0 bases, with 12 bases sitting between them. The CDR3 loop reads CASSFRPGSSYEQYF. The CDR3 DNA follows: TGTGCCAGCAGTTTCAGGCCAGGGAGCTCCTACGAGCAGTACTTC.

CDR3 nucleotide sequence: TGTGCCAGCACCCAGACTAGCCTTTACAATGAGCAGTTCTTC. This sequence encodes CASTQTSLYNEQFF. The chain couples TRBV12-3 or TRBV12-4 to TRBJ2-1, with 7 nucleotides matching TRBD2. The CDR3 is made up of 14 amino acids. The V gene end was trimmed by 7 bases and the J gene end by 4 bases; junction bases not matched to a gene: 7.

A single count supports this clonotype. The CDR3 spells CASSYSWTGGYTEAFF. The DNA of the CDR3 is TGTGCCAGCAGTTACTCTTGGACAGGGGGGTACACTGAAGCTTTCTTT. The V call is TRBV6-5, the J call TRBJ1-1; 10 bases line up with TRBD1. V shed 0 bases and J 3 bases; nucleotides not matched to a gene: 4. The CDR3 runs to 16 residues. Germline V gives CDR1 MNHEY, CDR2 SVGAGI.

The J gene is TRBJ2-1, the V gene TRBV29-1; D may be TRBD1 (5 bases). The ends were cut back, 4 bases at V and 7 bases at J, with 11 bases in the middle. This CDR3 spans 12 amino acids. The V gene's germline CDR1 is SQVTM and CDR2 ANQGSEA. CDR3 residues: CSVVEGVNEQFF. Here the CDR3 DNA reads TGCAGCGTTGTCGAAGGGGTGAATGAGCAGTTCTTC.

The chain uses TRBV5-4 and TRBJ2-5; 8 bases map to TRBD1. The CDR3 length is 15 residues. Per the germline V gene, CDR1 is SGHNT and CDR2 is YYREEE (reference sequence). V lost 2 bases to trimming and J lost 2 bases; unmatched junction nucleotides: 5. The CDR3 reads CASSFRDRKQETQYF. The CDR3, as DNA: TGTGCCAGCAGCTTCAGGGACAGGAAACAAGAGACCCAGTACTTC.

The rearrangement links TRBV11-1 to TRBJ2-3, with 11 positions matching TRBD2. The V gene end was trimmed by 5 bases and the J gene end by 2 bases; junction bases not matched to a gene: 12. Germline CDR1 is SGHAT and CDR2 is FQDESV (reference sequence). This CDR3 is 18 amino acids long. The CDR3: CASSATSKLAGDTDTQYF. CDR3 DNA: TGTGCCAGCAGCGCGACTTCCAAACTAGCGGGGGACACAGATACGCAGTATTTT.